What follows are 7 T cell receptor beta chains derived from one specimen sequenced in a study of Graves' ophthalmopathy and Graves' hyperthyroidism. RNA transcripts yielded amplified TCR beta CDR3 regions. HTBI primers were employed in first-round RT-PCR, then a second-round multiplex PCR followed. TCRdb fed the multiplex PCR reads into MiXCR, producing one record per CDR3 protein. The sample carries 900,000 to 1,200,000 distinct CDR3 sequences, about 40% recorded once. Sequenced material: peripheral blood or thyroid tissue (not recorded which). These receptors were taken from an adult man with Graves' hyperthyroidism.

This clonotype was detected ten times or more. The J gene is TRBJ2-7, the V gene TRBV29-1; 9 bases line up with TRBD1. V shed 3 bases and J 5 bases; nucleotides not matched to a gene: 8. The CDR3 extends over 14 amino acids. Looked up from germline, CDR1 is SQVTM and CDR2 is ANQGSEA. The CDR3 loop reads CSVDGGQGGHEQYF. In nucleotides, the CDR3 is TGCAGCGTTGACGGGGGACAGGGCGGGCACGAGCAGTACTTC.

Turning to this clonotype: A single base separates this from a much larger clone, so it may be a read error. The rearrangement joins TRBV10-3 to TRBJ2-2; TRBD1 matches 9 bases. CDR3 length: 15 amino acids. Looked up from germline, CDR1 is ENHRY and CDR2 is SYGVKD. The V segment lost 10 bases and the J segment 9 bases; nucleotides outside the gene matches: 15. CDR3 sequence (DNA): TGTGCCACAAGCACCGGGACAGGGTCGGCCAGGGAGCTGTTTTTT. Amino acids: CATSTGTGSARELFF.

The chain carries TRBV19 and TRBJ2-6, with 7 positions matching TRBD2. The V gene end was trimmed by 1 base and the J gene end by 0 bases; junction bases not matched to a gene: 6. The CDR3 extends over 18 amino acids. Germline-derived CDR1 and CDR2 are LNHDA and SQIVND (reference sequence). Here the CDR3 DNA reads TGTGCCAGTAGTATAGCGGACGGCGGGGGCTCTGGGGCCAACGTCCTGACTTTC. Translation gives CASSIADGGGSGANVLTF.

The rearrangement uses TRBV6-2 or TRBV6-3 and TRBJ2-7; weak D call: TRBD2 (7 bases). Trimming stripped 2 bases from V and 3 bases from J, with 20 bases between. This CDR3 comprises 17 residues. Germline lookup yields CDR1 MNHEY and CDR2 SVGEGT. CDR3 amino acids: CASSYEGGQGRNYEQYF. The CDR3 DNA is TGTGCCAGCAGTTACGAGGGAGGGCAGGGGCGGAACTACGAGCAGTACTTC.

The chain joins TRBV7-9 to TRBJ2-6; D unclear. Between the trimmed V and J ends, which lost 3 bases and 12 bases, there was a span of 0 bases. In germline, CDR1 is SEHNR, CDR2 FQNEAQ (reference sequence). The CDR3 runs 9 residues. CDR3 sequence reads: CASSFVLTF. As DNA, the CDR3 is TGTGCCAGCAGCTTCGTCCTGACTTTC.

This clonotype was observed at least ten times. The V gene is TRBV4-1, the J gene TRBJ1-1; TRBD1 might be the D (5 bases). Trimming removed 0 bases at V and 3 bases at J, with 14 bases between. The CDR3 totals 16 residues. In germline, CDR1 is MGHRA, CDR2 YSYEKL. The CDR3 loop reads CASSQENAAGHTEAFF. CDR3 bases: TGCGCCAGCAGCCAAGAAAACGCCGCGGGGCACACTGAAGCTTTCTTT.

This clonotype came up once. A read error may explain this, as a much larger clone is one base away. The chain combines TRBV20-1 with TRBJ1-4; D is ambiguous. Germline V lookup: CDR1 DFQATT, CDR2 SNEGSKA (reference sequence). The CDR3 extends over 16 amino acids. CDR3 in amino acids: CSARDLEGSIEERLFF. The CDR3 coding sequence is TGCAGTGCTAGAGATCTGGAAGGGTCAATTGAGGAAAGACTGTTTTTT.